This T cell receptor (beta chain) was obtained from a study of OX40 agonist ivuxolimab in advanced cancers. Study context: Of the participants, 40% to 50% had some prior anti-PD-1, anti-PD-L1 or anti-CTLA-4 therapy, which was allowed. Of the patients, three showed partial responses, one with hepatocellular carcinoma and two with cutaneous melanoma. Findings and limits, study-wide: Nonresponders included some who also had low normalized T-cell clonal expansion. Dosing at 0.1 to 3.0 mg/kg was accompanied by clonal expansion of CD4+ and CD8+ blood T cells by week 6.

With respect to this clone: Its antigen is as yet unknown.

Produced via immunoSEQ multiplex PCR; TCRdb's table is partial and in-frame only. The sample lists about 80,000 clones, about nine tenths seen once, with about 0.2% in the top ten. The V end lost 7 bases, the J end lost 2 bases, and 6 bases lay between the germline ends. This CDR3 comprises 11 residues. Germline CDR1 SNHLY, CDR2 FYNNEI. The TCR was taken from an adult with an advanced solid tumor such as melanoma, head and neck, liver or kidney cancer. The genes are TRBV2 and TRBJ2-7, with D uncertain. The specimen was CD4+ or CD8+ T cells sorted from blood, collected in a trial of the OX40 agonist ivuxolimab. The CDR3 region is CASTTTYEQYF. CDR3 sequence (DNA): TGTGCCAGCACTACAACCTACGAGCAGTACTTC.